This is a list of T cell receptor beta chains from one sample in a study of cytomegalovirus exposure and HLA in healthy donors. The protocol was immunoSEQ multiplex PCR, while the TCRdb copy is restricted to in-frame clones and leaves out a portion. This repertoire shows around 98,000 clones, roughly 76% found once; its top ten account for about 1.3%. Sequences were obtained from PBMCs. Every receptor here comes from a female donor in good health and CMV-seronegative. CDR3s include the opening cysteine and the closing phenylalanine or tryptophan. The order of the fields is V gene, J gene, D gene, clone size, CDR3 length, CDR3 DNA, CDR3 protein. D genes are given only for firm matches. Clone size is stated in some rows and not others, as once, few, many or a class when expanded.

>TRBV9|TRBJ2-7|.|.|17
TGTGCCAGCAGCGACCACGGGGCGGGGGCCACCTTATACGAGCAGTACTTC
CASSDHGAGATLYEQYF
>TRBV27|TRBJ1-2|.|.|13
TGTGCCAGCAGTTTATCCTCTAACTATGGCTACACCTTC
CASSLSSNYGYTF
>TRBV7-6|TRBJ2-5|TRBD2|.|15
TGTGCCAGCAGCCCCAACGGGGGGGCTGATGAGACCCAGTACTTC
CASSPNGGADETQYF
>TRBV19|TRBJ1-2|.|.|15
TGTGCCAGTAGTACGCACGTTTACTCCCCCTATGGCTACACCTTC
CASSTHVYSPYGYTF
>TRBV4-1|TRBJ1-1|.|.|14
TGCGCCAGCAGCTCTCCGGGACAGAACACTGAAGCTTTCTTT
CASSSPGQNTEAFF
>TRBV28|TRBJ1-1|.|once|14
TGTGCCAGCAGGAGGGCAGGCTACCCGGCTGAGGCTTTCTTT
CASRRAGYPAEAFF
>TRBV5-6|TRBJ1-2|TRBD1|.|13
TGTGCCAGCAGCCCAGGGGGCGGGTATGGCTACACCTTC
CASSPGGGYGYTF
>TRBV29-1|TRBJ1-2|TRBD1|.|19
TGCAGCGTTGAAGGGCCGGGACAGGGACTAAGGCACTTAAACTATGGCTACACCTTC
CSVEGPGQGLRHLNYGYTF
>TRBV5-1|TRBJ2-7|.|few|14
TGCGCCAGCAGCTCTGCGGGGGCTGCCTACGAGCAGTACTTC
CASSSAGAAYEQYF
>TRBV4-2|TRBJ2-1|TRBD2|.|15
TGTGCCAGCAGGGCGGAGGCTAGCGGAGCCGGGGAGCAGTTCTTC
CASRAEASGAGEQFF
>TRBV7-9|TRBJ1-1|TRBD1|few|16
TGTGCCAGCAGCTCCCCCATACAGGGGGCGGACACTGAAGCTTTCTTT
CASSSPIQGADTEAFF
>TRBV30|TRBJ2-2|.|.|15
TGTGCCTGGAATCGGGGCGGGGGCTACACCGGGGAGCTGTTTTTT
CAWNRGGGYTGELFF
>TRBV15|TRBJ1-4|.|.|14
TGTGCCACCAGCAAGAGGGCAGTTAATGAAAAACTGTTTTTT
CATSKRAVNEKLFF
>TRBV9|TRBJ2-7|TRBD1|once|14
TGTGCCAGCAGCCCTGGGGACAGATCCTACGAGCAGTACTTC
CASSPGDRSYEQYF
>TRBV2|TRBJ1-2|.|.|13
TGTGCCAGCAGTGACAGGAGGGACTATGGCTACACCTTC
CASSDRRDYGYTF
>TRBV2|TRBJ2-3|TRBD2|.|15
TGTGCCAGCAGGGATCCGGGACTAGCCACAGATACGCAGTATTTT
CASRDPGLATDTQYF
>TRBV2|TRBJ1-1|.|.|13
TGTGCCCACCGGCGGGCGGGGAACACTGAAGCTTTCTTT
CAHRRAGNTEAFF
>TRBV5-1|TRBJ2-1|.|few|15
TGCGCCAGCAGCTTGGTTTCAGGGTCCTACAATGAGCAGTTCTTC
CASSLVSGSYNEQFF
>TRBV6-1|TRBJ2-3|TRBD1|many|15
TGTGCCAGCAGCGGGACAGGACAACCGACCGATACGCAGTATTTT
CASSGTGQPTDTQYF
>TRBV7-3|TRBJ2-7|TRBD1|.|15
TGTGCCAGCAGCTTAGTGGTAAGGGGGCACTACGAGCAGTACTTC
CASSLVVRGHYEQYF
>TRBV27|TRBJ1-6|TRBD1|.|14
TGTGCCAGCAGTTCGACAGGGGGTAATTCACCCCTCCACTTT
CASSSTGGNSPLHF
>TRBV7-8|TRBJ1-5|.|.|17
TGTGCCAGCAGCTCCTACCTTCGGTTCCCGGGCAATCAGCCCCAGCATTTT
CASSSYLRFPGNQPQHF
>TRBV4-3|TRBJ1-2|TRBD1|.|16
TGCGCCAGCAGCCAAGATCGCGACAGGGGGGGCCTCGGCTACACCTTC
CASSQDRDRGGLGYTF
>TRBV6-5|TRBJ1-5|TRBD1|.|14
TGTGCCAGCAGACCCGGGACAGGGCATCAGCCCCAGCATTTT
CASRPGTGHQPQHF
>TRBV19|TRBJ1-2|TRBD1|few|13
TGTGCCAGTAGTGCTGACAGGGTGGGTGGCTACACCTTC
CASSADRVGGYTF
>TRBV4-1|TRBJ2-7|TRBD2|.|18
TGCGCCAGCAGCCAAGATCGGCGACTAGCGGTATTTGGGGACGAGCAGTACTTC
CASSQDRRLAVFGDEQYF
>TRBV1|TRBJ2-7|.|.|16
TGCACCAGCAGCCAAAAAGGGACAGGGGGCGTGAACGAGCAGTACTTC
CTSSQKGTGGVNEQYF
>TRBV6-1|TRBJ1-2|TRBD1|.|15
TGTGCCAGCAGTGAAGCGCTAATGGACAGGGGGAGTTCCACCTTC
CASSEALMDRGSSTF
>TRBV9|TRBJ1-2|.|.|16
TGTGCCAGCAGCCCTCTCGGAGCGGACGCCCTCTATGGCTACACCTTC
CASSPLGADALYGYTF
>TRBV6-4|TRBJ2-2|TRBD2|.|15
TGTGCCAGCAGCGGGACTAGCGGGAGTGCCGGGGAGCTGTTTTTT
CASSGTSGSAGELFF
>TRBV30|TRBJ1-1|.|.|12
TGTGCCTGGAGAACAGGCGACACTGAAGCTTTCTTT
CAWRTGDTEAFF
>TRBV7-2|TRBJ1-2|.|few|14
TGTGCCAGCAGCTTATTGAACGGTCACTATGGCTACACCTTC
CASSLLNGHYGYTF
>TRBV7-6|TRBJ1-3|TRBD1|once|16
TGTGCCAGCAGCTTAGCTCCGACAGGGTCTGGAAACACCATATATTTT
CASSLAPTGSGNTIYF
>TRBV15|TRBJ1-1|.|.|13
TGTGCCACCAGCCTCCCTGGGAGCACTGAAGCTTTCTTT
CATSLPGSTEAFF
>TRBV5-4|TRBJ2-3|TRBD1|.|15
TGTGCCAGCAGTGACCGTGGGACAGGGTCAGATACGCAGTATTTT
CASSDRGTGSDTQYF
>TRBV27|TRBJ2-2|.|.|15
TGTGCCAGCAGTTCCAGGGGTAGGAACACCGGGGAGCTGTTTTTT
CASSSRGRNTGELFF
>TRBV29-1|TRBJ2-1|TRBD2|.|15
TGCAGCGTGATGGGACTAGCGGGAGCCGGCAATGAGCAGTTCTTC
CSVMGLAGAGNEQFF
>TRBV30|TRBJ2-7|TRBD1|few|14
TGTGCCTGGAGTGGACAGACAGGGGTCTACGAGCAGTACTTC
CAWSGQTGVYEQYF
>TRBV19|TRBJ1-2|TRBD1|.|17
TGTGCCAGTAGTTCCCCAGGGGGGACAGGGGGCAGCTATGGCTACACCTTC
CASSSPGGTGGSYGYTF
>TRBV9|TRBJ1-5|TRBD1|.|14
TGTGCCAGCAGCGTAGAGGGACAGGGGCAGCCCCAGCATTTT
CASSVEGQGQPQHF
>TRBV13|TRBJ1-2|.|.|21
TGTGCCAGCAGCTTCAGCCCATTGATGACAGGAATACTAGGAGCTAACTATGGCTACACCTTC
CASSFSPLMTGILGANYGYTF
>TRBV19|TRBJ2-2|.|once|15
TGTGCCAGTAGGCCGACTGGTGTAATCACCGGGGAGCTGTTTTTT
CASRPTGVITGELFF
>TRBV9|TRBJ1-3|.|.|14
TGTGCCAGCAGCCCTACGGACAGAAGAAACACCATATATTTT
CASSPTDRRNTIYF
>TRBV29-1|TRBJ1-1|.|.|12
TGCAGCATTGACTCTGGAGGTACTGAAGCTTTCTTT
CSIDSGGTEAFF
>TRBV27|TRBJ1-2|.|.|15
TGTGCCAGCAGTCTCACCGCCAAGGGGATTGGTGGCTACACCTTC
CASSLTAKGIGGYTF
>TRBV6-4|TRBJ1-2|.|.|12
TGTGCCAGCAGCGGAGTCGGTGACGGCTACACCTTC
CASSGVGDGYTF
>TRBV5-4|TRBJ1-1|.|.|13
TGTGCCAGCAGCCCTTACGTGGAGGGTGGAGCTTTCTTT
CASSPYVEGGAFF
>TRBV30|TRBJ2-7|.|once|11
TGTGCCTGGAGATTGAGGAGCGAGCAGTACTTC
CAWRLRSEQYF
>TRBV30|TRBJ2-7|.|.|12
TGTGCCTGGAGTCACGGCTCCTACGAGCAGTACTTC
CAWSHGSYEQYF
>TRBV11-2|TRBJ2-7|.|.|12
TGTGCCAGCAGCCTATCCTCCTACGAGCAGTACTTC
CASSLSSYEQYF
>TRBV15|TRBJ2-4|.|.|14
TGTGCCACCAGGCCCTCGGGGGAAATAAACATTCAGTACTTC
CATRPSGEINIQYF
>TRBV14|TRBJ1-2|TRBD1|.|13
TGTGCCAGCAGCACCGGGACAGACTATGGCTACACCTTC
CASSTGTDYGYTF
>TRBV28|TRBJ2-5|TRBD1|few|14
TGTGCCAGCAGTTTTCCTCAGGGGGTAGAGACCCAGTACTTC
CASSFPQGVETQYF
>TRBV15|TRBJ1-1|.|.|13
TGTGCCACCAGCATGATGGGCTTCACTGAAGCTTTCTTT
CATSMMGFTEAFF